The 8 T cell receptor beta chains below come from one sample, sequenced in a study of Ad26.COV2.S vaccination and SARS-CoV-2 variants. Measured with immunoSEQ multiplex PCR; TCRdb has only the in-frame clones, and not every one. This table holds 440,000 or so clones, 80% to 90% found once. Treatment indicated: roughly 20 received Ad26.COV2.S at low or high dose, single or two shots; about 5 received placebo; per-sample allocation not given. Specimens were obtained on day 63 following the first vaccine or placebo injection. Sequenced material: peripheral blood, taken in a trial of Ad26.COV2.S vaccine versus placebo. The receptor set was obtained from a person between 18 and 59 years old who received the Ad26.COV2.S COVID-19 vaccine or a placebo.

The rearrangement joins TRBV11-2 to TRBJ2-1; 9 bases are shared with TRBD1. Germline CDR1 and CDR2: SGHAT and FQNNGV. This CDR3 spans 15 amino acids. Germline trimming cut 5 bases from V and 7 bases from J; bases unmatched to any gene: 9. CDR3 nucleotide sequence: TGTGCCAGCAGCAAATCCACGGGACAGGGTAATGAGCAGTTCTTC. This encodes CASSKSTGQGNEQFF.

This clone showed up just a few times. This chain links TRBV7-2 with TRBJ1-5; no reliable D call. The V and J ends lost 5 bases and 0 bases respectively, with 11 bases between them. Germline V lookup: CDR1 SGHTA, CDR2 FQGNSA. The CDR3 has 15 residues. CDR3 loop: CASSISTTSNQPQHF. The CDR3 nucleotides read TGTGCCAGCAGCATTTCGACAACTAGCAATCAGCCCCAGCATTTT.

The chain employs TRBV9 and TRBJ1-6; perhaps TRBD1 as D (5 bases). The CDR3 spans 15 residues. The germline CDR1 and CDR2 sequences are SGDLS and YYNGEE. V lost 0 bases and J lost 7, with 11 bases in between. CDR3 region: CASSVGGGWNSPLHF. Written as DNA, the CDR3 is TGTGCCAGCAGCGTAGGGGGGGGTTGGAATTCACCCCTCCACTTT.

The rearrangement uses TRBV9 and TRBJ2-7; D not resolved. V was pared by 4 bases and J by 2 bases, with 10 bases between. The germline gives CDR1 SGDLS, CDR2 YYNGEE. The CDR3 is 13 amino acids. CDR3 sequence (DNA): TGTGCCAGCAGCCCCCAGGAAGCCTACGAGCAGTACTTC. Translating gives CASSPQEAYEQYF.

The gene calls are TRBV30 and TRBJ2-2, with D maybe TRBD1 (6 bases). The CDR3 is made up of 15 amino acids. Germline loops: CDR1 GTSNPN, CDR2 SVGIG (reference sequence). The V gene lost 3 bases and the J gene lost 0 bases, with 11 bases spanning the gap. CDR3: CAWRIGGTNTGELFF. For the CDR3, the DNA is TGTGCCTGGAGAATAGGGGGAACGAACACCGGGGAGCTGTTTTTT.

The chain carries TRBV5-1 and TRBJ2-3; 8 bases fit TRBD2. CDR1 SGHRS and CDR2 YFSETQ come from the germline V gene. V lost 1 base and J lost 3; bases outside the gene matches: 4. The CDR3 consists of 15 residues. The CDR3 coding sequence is TGCGCCAGCAGCTTGTTGGGGACTAGGACAGATACGCAGTATTTT. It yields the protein CASSLLGTRTDTQYF.

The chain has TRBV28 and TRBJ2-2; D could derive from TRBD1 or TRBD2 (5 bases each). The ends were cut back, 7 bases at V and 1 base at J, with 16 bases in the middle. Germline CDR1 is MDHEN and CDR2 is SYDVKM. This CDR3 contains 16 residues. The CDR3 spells CASTTGGQGNTGELFF. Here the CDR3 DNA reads TGTGCCAGCACTACGGGCGGGCAGGGGAACACCGGGGAGCTGTTTTTT.

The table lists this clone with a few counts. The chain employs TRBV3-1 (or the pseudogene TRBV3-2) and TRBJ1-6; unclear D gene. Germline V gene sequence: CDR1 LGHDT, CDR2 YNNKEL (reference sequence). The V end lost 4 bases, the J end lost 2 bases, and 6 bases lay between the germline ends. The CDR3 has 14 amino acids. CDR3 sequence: CASSRGTYNSPLHF. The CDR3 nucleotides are TGTGCCAGCAGCCGCGGGACCTATAATTCACCCCTCCACTTT.